The 22 T cell receptor beta chains presented below share a single source sample, sequenced in a study of CD8+ T cells in alopecia areata. Described treatment: oral pan-JAK inhibitor, 5-10 mg twice daily. Following RNA extraction, reverse transcription yielded cDNA that acted as the sequencing template. Sequencing used immunoSEQ multiplex PCR; TCRdb keeps in-frame clones, though not all of them. The sample includes 75,000 to 85,000 clones, roughly 66% of them seen just once. Sequences were derived from CD8+ T cells sorted from blood, sampled at week 24, from a patient treated with tofacitinib. The receptors were gathered from a human donor with alopecia areata.

In this sample, this clone turned up once. CDR3 loop: CASSQDPTAAQETQYF. The CDR3 DNA is TGCGCCAGCAGCCAAGACCCCACGGCGGCTCAAGAGACCCAGTACTTC. The J gene is TRBJ2-5, the V gene TRBV4-3, with D uncertain. CDR1 and CDR2 (germline): LGHNA, YSLEER. The CDR3 has 16 amino acids. Trimming removed 0 bases at V and 2 bases at J, with 13 bases between.

This clone was counted at least ten times. The CDR3 nucleotides read TGCGCCAGCAGCCCATCGACAGGAACTAATGAAAAACTGTTTTTT. Translated, it gives CASSPSTGTNEKLFF. The chain couples TRBV4-3 to TRBJ1-4, with a weak D call TRBD1 (6 bases). The ends were cut back, 4 bases at V and 1 base at J, with 10 bases in the middle. The CDR3 loop spans 15 amino acids. From germline, CDR1 is LGHNA and CDR2 YSLEER.

The chain combines TRBV5-6 with TRBJ2-7, with TRBD1 identical over 8 bases. Germline trimming cut 6 bases from V and 6 bases from J; bases unmatched to any gene: 11. The CDR3 consists of 14 residues. The germline V gene encodes CDR1 SGHDT and CDR2 YYEEEE. Here the CDR3 DNA reads TGTGCCAGCACCTTATCCGGACAGGGAAGCGAGCAGTACTTC. It translates to CASTLSGQGSEQYF.

This sequence joins TRBV4-3 and TRBJ2-7; 7 bases are a match to TRBD1. V shed 4 bases, J shed 4 bases, and the junction held 7 bases outside the gene matches. The V gene's germline CDR1 is LGHNA and CDR2 YSLEER. This CDR3 has 14 residues. CDR3 amino acids: CASSPFTGDYEQYF. CDR3 nucleotide sequence: TGCGCCAGCAGCCCCTTTACAGGGGATTACGAGCAGTACTTC.

The CDR3 region has the DNA TGTGCCAGCAGTTACTCCCCCCGGGACTCTTCAGGAACCCAGTACTTC. This translates into CASSYSPRDSSGTQYF. The chain carries TRBV6-5 and TRBJ2-5; maybe TRBD2 (6 bases). This CDR3 region has 16 residues. Deletions cut 0 bases from V and 8 bases from J, with 19 bases between. Germline V gene sequence: CDR1 MNHEY, CDR2 SVGAGI.

The CDR3 loop is CASSPGTSGRDADTQYF. As DNA, the CDR3 is TGTGCCAGCAGCCCTGGCACTAGCGGGAGGGATGCAGATACGCAGTATTTT. The chain has TRBV5-6 and TRBJ2-3; 13 nucleotides align to TRBD2. Per germline, CDR1 SGHDT and CDR2 YYEEEE. The CDR3 spans 17 residues. V trimming: 4 bases; J trimming: 4 bases; junction bases outside the gene matches: 9.

This clone counts as medium-sized. The genes are TRBV5-4 and TRBJ2-5; the D gene could be TRBD1 or TRBD2 (5 bases each). This CDR3 is 14 amino acids long. In germline, CDR1 is SGHNT, CDR2 YYREEE (reference sequence). Trimming left V 4 bases short and J 5 bases short, with 15 bases between. CDR3 residues: CASSRLSGDETQYF. In nucleotides, the CDR3 is TGTGCCAGCAGCCGACTTAGTGGGGACGAGACCCAGTACTTC.

In its sample, this clone was seen a few times. The chain joins TRBV29-1 to TRBJ2-7; possible D gene TRBD1, 6 bases. Deletions cut 6 bases from V and 0 bases from J, with 15 bases between. This CDR3 has 14 amino acids. The V gene's germline CDR1 is SQVTM and CDR2 ANQGSEA. In nucleotides, the CDR3 is TGCAGCGTAGAGGACAGAGGAGACTCCTACGAGCAGTACTTC. Protein product: CSVEDRGDSYEQYF.

The V and J genes are TRBV4-1 and TRBJ2-5; D is tentatively TRBD1 or TRBD2 (5 bases each). CDR1 MGHRA and CDR2 YSYEKL come from the germline V gene. V was shortened by 1 base and J by 0 bases, with 12 bases between the two germline ends. The CDR3 has 16 residues. CDR3 amino acids: CASSQGVGRYQETQYF. The CDR3 bases are TGCGCCAGCAGCCAAGGAGTGGGACGGTACCAAGAGACCCAGTACTTC.

In DNA, the CDR3 is TGCGCCAGCAGACTAGCGGGAGGAAACACCGGGGAGCTGTTTTTT. This gives the protein CASRLAGGNTGELFF. The chain carries TRBV5-1 and TRBJ2-2; the match to TRBD2 covers 12 bases. This CDR3 has 15 amino acids. V dropped 5 bases and J dropped 2; count of bases not matched to a gene: 1. CDR1 and CDR2 from the germline V gene are SGHRS and YFSETQ.

The sample holds a few counts of this clone. Written as DNA, the CDR3 is TGTGCCAGCAGCCCTTCCTATAGCAATCAGCCCCAGCATTTT. Translation: CASSPSYSNQPQHF. V usage is TRBV7-9 and J usage is TRBJ1-5; no clear D gene. The germline V gene encodes CDR1 SEHNR and CDR2 FQNEAQ (reference sequence). The ends were cut back, 5 bases at V and 0 bases at J, with 8 bases in the middle. CDR3 size: 14 residues.

CDR3 region: CASIPGNTGELFF. CDR3 DNA sequence: TGTGCCAGCATTCCCGGGAACACCGGGGAGCTGTTTTTT. V and J are TRBV7-9 and TRBJ2-2; D not certain. The CDR3 has 13 residues. Germline values: CDR1 SEHNR, CDR2 FQNEAQ (reference sequence). The V end was cut by 7 bases, the J end by 1 base, with 7 bases between.

The chain employs TRBV4-1 and TRBJ1-6; perhaps TRBD1 as D (5 bases). The CDR3 runs 14 residues. Germline V gene sequence: CDR1 MGHRA, CDR2 YSYEKL. V was clipped by 4 bases and J by 9 bases, with 13 bases between them. CDR3 loop: CASSLKGLGSPLHF. In nucleotides, the CDR3 is TGCGCCAGCAGCCTAAAGGGGTTGGGTTCACCCCTCCACTTT.

The chain carries TRBV28 and TRBJ2-3, with unresolved D. The CDR3 is 14 residues long. Germline CDR1 reads MDHEN; CDR2 reads SYDVKM. Trimming cost V 2 bases and J 0 bases, with 6 bases left between them. DNA of the CDR3: TGTGCCAGCAGTTTAGCGGTTAGCACAGATACGCAGTATTTT. As protein: CASSLAVSTDTQYF. Together with reference TRBV28 and TRBJ2-3, the CDR3 gives the full variable domain: DVKVTQSSRYLVKRTGEKVFLECVQDMDHENMFWYRQDPGLGLRLIYFSYDVKMKEKGDIPEGYSVSREKKERFSLILESASTNQTSMYLCASSLAVSTDTQYFGPGTRLTVL.

This rearrangement joins TRBV4-1 to TRBJ1-1; D not certain. The germline V gene has CDR1 MGHRA and CDR2 YSYEKL. V was shortened by 0 bases and J by 1 base, with 9 bases between the two germline ends. CDR3 length: 15 amino acids. The CDR3 is CASSQDPRGNTEAFF. CDR3 DNA: TGCGCCAGCAGCCAAGATCCGAGAGGGAACACTGAAGCTTTCTTT.

This clone came up a few times. The J gene is TRBJ2-7, the V gene TRBV5-1; no definite D call. Germline CDR1 is SGHRS and CDR2 is YFSETQ. This CDR3 comprises 16 residues. Trimming shortened V by 0 bases and J by 1 base, and 14 bases separated the two germline ends. The CDR3 loop is CASSLARLPGSYEQYF. The CDR3, as DNA: TGCGCCAGCAGCTTGGCCAGGTTGCCAGGTTCCTACGAGCAGTACTTC.

V gene TRBV28 combines with J gene TRBJ2-3, with 7 nucleotides matching TRBD1. The CDR3 is 14 residues long. Germline V CDR1 and CDR2: MDHEN, SYDVKM. Unmatched junction bases numbered 5, after V lost 8 bases and J lost 0 bases. Here the CDR3 DNA reads TGTGCCAGCCGGGACAGAGATAGCACAGATACGCAGTATTTT. This encodes CASRDRDSTDTQYF.

Comment on this clone: This same CDR3 is encoded by further DNA sequences in the sample. The rearrangement uses TRBV27 and TRBJ2-7; no reliable D call. This CDR3 region has 13 residues. Germline V gene lookup returns CDR1 MNHEY and CDR2 SMNVEV (reference sequence). V gave up 3 bases and J gave up 1 base, with 7 bases separating them. CDR3 region: CASSFSGSYEQYF. The CDR3 DNA sequence: TGTGCCAGCAGTTTCTCCGGGTCCTACGAGCAGTACTTC.

The chain links TRBV5-4 to TRBJ2-7; D is unclear. The V and J ends lost 4 bases and 4 bases respectively, with 9 bases between them. The CDR3 covers 12 residues. Looked up from germline, CDR1 is SGHNT and CDR2 is YYREEE (reference sequence). The CDR3 loop is CASSPTGYEQYF. As DNA, the CDR3 is TGTGCCAGCAGCCCCACCGGGTACGAGCAGTACTTC.

The genes are TRBV5-4 and TRBJ2-5; TRBD1 aligns across 7 bases. The CDR3 spans 14 residues. The V gene's germline CDR1 is SGHNT and CDR2 YYREEE (reference sequence). V trimming: 0 bases; J trimming: 2 bases; junction bases outside the gene matches: 1. CDR3 nucleotide sequence: TGTGCCAGCAGCTTGGGACAGGGACAAGAGACCCAGTACTTC. It specifies CASSLGQGQETQYF.

The sample holds one count of this clone. V and J are TRBV6-5 and TRBJ2-1, with 10 bases fitting TRBD2. Germline V gives CDR1 MNHEY, CDR2 SVGAGI. V shed 5 bases and J 4 bases; nucleotides not matched to a gene: 5. The CDR3 contains 15 residues. The CDR3 bases are TGTGCCAGCAGTACTAGCGGGGACGGATACAATGAGCAGTTCTTC. This sequence encodes CASSTSGDGYNEQFF.

The CDR3 sequence: CASSATGEPFNYGYTF. In nucleotides, the CDR3 is TGTGCCAGCAGCGCCACAGGGGAACCCTTCAACTATGGCTACACCTTC. The chain couples TRBV9 to TRBJ1-2; the match to TRBD1 covers 7 bases. Trimming cost V 3 bases and J 2 bases; bases outside gene matches: 10. This CDR3 has 16 amino acids. Germline V CDR1 and CDR2: SGDLS, YYNGEE.